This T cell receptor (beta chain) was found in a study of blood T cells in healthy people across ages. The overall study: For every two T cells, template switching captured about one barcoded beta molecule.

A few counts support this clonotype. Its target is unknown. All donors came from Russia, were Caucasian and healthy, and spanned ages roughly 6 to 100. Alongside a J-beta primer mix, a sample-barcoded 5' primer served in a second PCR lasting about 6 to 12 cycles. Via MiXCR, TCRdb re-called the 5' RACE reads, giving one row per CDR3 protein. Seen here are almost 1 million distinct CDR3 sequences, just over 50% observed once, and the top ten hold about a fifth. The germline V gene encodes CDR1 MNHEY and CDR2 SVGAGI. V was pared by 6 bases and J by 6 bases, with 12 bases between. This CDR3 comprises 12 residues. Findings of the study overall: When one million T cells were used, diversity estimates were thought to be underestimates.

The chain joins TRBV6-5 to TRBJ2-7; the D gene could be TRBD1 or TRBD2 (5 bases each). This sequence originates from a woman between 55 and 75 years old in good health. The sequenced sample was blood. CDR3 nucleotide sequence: TGTGCCAGCAGCCCCCGGGGCAGCGAGCAGTACTTC. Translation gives CASSPRGSEQYF.